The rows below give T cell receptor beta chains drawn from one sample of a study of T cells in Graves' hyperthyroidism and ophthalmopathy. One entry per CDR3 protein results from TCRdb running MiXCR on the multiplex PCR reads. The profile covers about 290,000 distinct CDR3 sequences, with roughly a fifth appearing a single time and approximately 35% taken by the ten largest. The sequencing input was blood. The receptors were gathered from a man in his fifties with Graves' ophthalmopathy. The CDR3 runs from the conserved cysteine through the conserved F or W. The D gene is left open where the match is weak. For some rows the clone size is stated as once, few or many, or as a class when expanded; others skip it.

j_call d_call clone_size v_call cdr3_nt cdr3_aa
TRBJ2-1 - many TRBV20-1 TGCAGTGCTAGAGTCCGTCGGGTCCTAGGGGCCCACAATGAGCAGTTCTTC CSARVRRVLGAHNEQFF
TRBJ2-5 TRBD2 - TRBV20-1 TGCAGTGCTACAATAGCGGGAGGGGGCCAAGAGACCCAGTACTTC CSATIAGGGQETQYF
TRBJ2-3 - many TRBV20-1 TGCAGTGCTATAGGGGGATCGACAGATACGCAGTATTTT CSAIGGSTDTQYF
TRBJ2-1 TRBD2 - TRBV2 TGCGCCAGCAGTGAACTAGCGGGAGGGCCTGGGTCCTACAATGAGCAGTTCTTC CASSELAGGPGSYNEQFF
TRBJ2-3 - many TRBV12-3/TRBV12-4 TGTGCCAGCAGTTTAAGTCTAGCATGGAACTCGATTACGCAGTATTTT CASSLSLAWNSITQYF
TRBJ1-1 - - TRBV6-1 TGTGCCAGCACTGGGTTGGTACAGAACACTGAAGCTTTCTTT CASTGLVQNTEAFF
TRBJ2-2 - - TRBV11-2 TGTGCCAGCAGCCTAAGAACGACCGGGGAGCTGTTTTTT CASSLRTTGELFF
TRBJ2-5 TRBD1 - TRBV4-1 TGCGCCAGCAGCCGGTACAGGGGGCGCGGTGAGACCCAGTACTTC CASSRYRGRGETQYF
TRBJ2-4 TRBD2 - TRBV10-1 TGCGCCAGCGCATTAGCCTACGAACGGGAGGCTGCCAAAAACATTCAGTACTTC CASALAYEREAAKNIQYF
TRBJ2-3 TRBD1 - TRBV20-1 TGCAGTGCCGAGGCCCCCGGGACAGGGACAGATACGCGGTATTTT CSAEAPGTGTDTRYF
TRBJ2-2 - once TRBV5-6 TGTGCCAGCAGCTTGGGAGGGACATACACCGGGGAGCTGTTTTTT CASSLGGTYTGELFF
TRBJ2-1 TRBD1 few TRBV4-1 TGCGCCAGCAGCTCCCTAGGAACAGGGGCCTACAATGAGCAGTTCTTC CASSSLGTGAYNEQFF
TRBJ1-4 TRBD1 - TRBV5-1 TGCGCCAGCAGCTCGACGCCCGGGACAGGGTTTGAAAAACTGTTTTTT CASSSTPGTGFEKLFF
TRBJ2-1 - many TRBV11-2 TGTGCCAGCAGCTCCCTCCGTGGGAGGGGGGACAATGAGCAGTTCTTC CASSSLRGRGDNEQFF
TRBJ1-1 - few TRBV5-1 TGCGCCAGCAGCTTGGATACTGCAGGGAACACTGAAGCTTTCTTT CASSLDTAGNTEAFF
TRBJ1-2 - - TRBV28 TGTGCCAGCAGTTTCGAAGGGATTTTGTTTGGCTACACCTTC CASSFEGILFGYTF
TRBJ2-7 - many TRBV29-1 TGCAGCGTTGAAGTTCCCTCAGCGGGCTCCTACGAGCAGTACTTC CSVEVPSAGSYEQYF
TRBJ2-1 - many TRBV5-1 TGCGCCAGCAGCTTGGAGCGCAATAACAATGAGCAGTTCTTC CASSLERNNNEQFF
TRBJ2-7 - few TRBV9 TGTGCCAGCAGCGTAGGGGTACACCAGTACGAGCAGTACTTC CASSVGVHQYEQYF
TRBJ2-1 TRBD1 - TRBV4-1 TGCGCCTCAGGGGGCAATGAGCAGTTCTTC CASGGNEQFF
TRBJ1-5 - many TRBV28 TGTGCCAGCAGTACAGGGTACCAGCCCCAGCATTTT CASSTGYQPQHF
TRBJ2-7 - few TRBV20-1 TGCAGTGTCGAAGACCAGCGGCTCTACGAGCAGTACTTC CSVEDQRLYEQYF
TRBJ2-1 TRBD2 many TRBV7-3 TGTGCCAGCAGCTTATTGAGCGGGAGTTACAATGAGCAGTTCTTC CASSLLSGSYNEQFF